This entry concerns a single TCR beta chain. Per the authors' pipeline: Nucleated cell number was recorded as an estimate derived from reference gene primer amplification. Method: immunoSEQ multiplex PCR; TCRdb's copy keeps in-frame clones and lacks some. V and J calls and clone size are those listed in that table; D and trimming were worked out from the DNA. The repertoire holds 94,000 or so clones, 88% seen once, with around 8.1% in the top ten. J was trimmed by 5 bases and V by 4 bases; bases with no gene match: 8. CDR1 and CDR2 (germline): LNHDA, SQIVND (reference sequence). This CDR3 has 15 amino acids. This specimen belongs to a study of blood T cell repertoires in COVID-19. At the level of the study: Both acute and convalescent COVID-19 samples were obtained from the United States, Italy and Spain.

This receptor was identified in a woman in her 70s with acute or convalescent COVID-19. The chain recombines TRBV19 with TRBJ2-5, with 9 positions matching TRBD1. Input material: peripheral blood. CDR3 residues: CASSRGTGRFETQYF. For the CDR3, the DNA is TGTGCCAGTAGTAGGGGGACAGGGAGGTTTGAGACCCAGTACTTC.